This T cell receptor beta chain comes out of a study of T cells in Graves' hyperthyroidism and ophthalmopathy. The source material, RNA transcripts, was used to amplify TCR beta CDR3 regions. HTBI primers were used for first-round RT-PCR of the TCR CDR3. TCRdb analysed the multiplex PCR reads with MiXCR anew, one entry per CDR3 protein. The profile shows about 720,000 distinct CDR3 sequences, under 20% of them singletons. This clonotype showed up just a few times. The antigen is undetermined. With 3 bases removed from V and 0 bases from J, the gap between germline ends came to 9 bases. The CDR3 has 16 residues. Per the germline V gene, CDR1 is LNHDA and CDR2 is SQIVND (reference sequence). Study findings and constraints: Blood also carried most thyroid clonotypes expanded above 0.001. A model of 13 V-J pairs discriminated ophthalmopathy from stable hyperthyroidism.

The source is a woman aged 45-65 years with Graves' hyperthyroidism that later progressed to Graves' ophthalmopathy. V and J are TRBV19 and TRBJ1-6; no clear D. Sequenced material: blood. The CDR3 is CASSIVASSYNSPLHF. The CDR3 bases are TGTGCCAGTAGTATCGTTGCGAGCTCCTATAATTCACCCCTCCACTTT.